These 9 T cell receptor beta chains came from one sample sequenced in a study of Ad26.COV2.S vaccination and SARS-CoV-2 variants. The protocol was immunoSEQ multiplex PCR, while the TCRdb copy is restricted to in-frame clones and leaves out a portion. Seen here are a few hundred thousand clones, roughly 90% observed once, and the top ten hold under 2%. Treatment given: roughly 19 received Ad26.COV2.S at low or high dose, single or two shots; roughly 5 received placebo; per-sample allocation not given. Material that was analyzed had been drawn on day 63 after the first vaccine or placebo injection. Source: peripheral blood, taken in a trial of Ad26.COV2.S vaccine versus placebo. These receptors all come from a person between 18 and 60 years old who received the Ad26.COV2.S COVID-19 vaccine or a placebo.

The genes are TRBV7-8 and TRBJ2-7; maybe TRBD1 (6 bases). Trimming removed 0 bases at V and 3 bases at J, with 12 bases between. This CDR3 is built from 15 residues. Germline values: CDR1 SGHVS, CDR2 FQNEAQ. The CDR3 DNA reads as TGTGCCAGCAGCTTAGCGCGGAGAGGGGGCTACGAGCAGTACTTC. Protein product: CASSLARRGGYEQYF.

V is TRBV3-1 (or the pseudogene TRBV3-2) and J is TRBJ2-1; TRBD2 agrees at 11 bases. Trimming cost V 5 bases and J 6 bases; bases outside gene matches: 15. The germline V gene has CDR1 LGHDT and CDR2 YNNKEL (reference sequence). This CDR3 contains 18 residues. The CDR3 DNA reads TGTGCCAGCAGCGCAGCGCCCCTGAGTAGCGGGAGGGTCAATGAGCAGTTCTTC. This encodes CASSAAPLSSGRVNEQFF.

This rearrangement joins TRBV2 to TRBJ2-7; D assignment may be TRBD1 or TRBD2 (5 bases each). This CDR3 comprises 14 residues. Per germline, CDR1 SNHLY and CDR2 FYNNEI. Between the trimmed V and J ends, which lost 2 bases and 2 bases, there was a span of 10 bases. CDR3 DNA sequence: TGTGCCAGCAGTGAAATGGGGGTTGCCTACGAGCAGTACTTC. Protein sequence: CASSEMGVAYEQYF.

Only one count was recorded for this clone. The chain couples TRBV18 to TRBJ2-3; 10 bases map to TRBD2. V shed 2 bases and J 6 bases; nucleotides not matched to a gene: 8. The CDR3 spans 16 residues. Germline CDR1 reads KGHSH; CDR2 reads LQKENI. The CDR3 bases are TGTGCCAGCTCACCAGGGGCTAGCGGGAGTTGGGATACGCAGTATTTT. Translation: CASSPGASGSWDTQYF.

The chain has TRBV9 and TRBJ2-1; 9 bases match TRBD2. CDR1 SGDLS and CDR2 YYNGEE come from the germline V gene. This CDR3 is 15 amino acids long. Trimming at V came to 0 bases and at J to 6 bases, leaving 4 bases not matched to a gene. The CDR3 DNA reads TGTGCCAGCAGCGTAGGCCTAGCGGGATCCAATGAGCAGTTCTTC. Translation: CASSVGLAGSNEQFF.

The chain carries TRBV28 and TRBJ2-7; TRBD2 is a possible D gene (5 bases). Germline V gives CDR1 MDHEN, CDR2 SYDVKM. There are 14 residues in the CDR3. V lost 5 bases to trimming and J lost 7 bases, with 18 bases between them. CDR3 residues: CASSPTGSRWEQYF. DNA of the CDR3: TGTGCCAGCAGTCCCACGGGATCCCGGTGGGAGCAGTACTTC.

J is TRBJ2-2 and V is TRBV7-2; unclear D gene. This CDR3 region has 13 residues. CDR1 is SGHTA and CDR2 is FQGNSA in the germline V gene. V was shortened by 1 base and J by 16 bases, with 16 bases between the two germline ends. CDR3 region: CASSLEWTARPFF. CDR3 in DNA: TGTGCCAGCAGCTTAGAGTGGACGGCTAGGCCGTTTTTT.

The rearrangement joins TRBV6-5 to TRBJ2-5; D is ambiguous. With 6 bases removed from V and 5 bases from J, the gap between germline ends came to 13 bases. This CDR3 region has 13 residues. CDR1 is MNHEY and CDR2 is SVGAGI in the germline V gene. CDR3 region: CASRAWGGETQYF. The CDR3 DNA reads TGTGCCAGCAGGGCCTGGGGTGGGGAGACCCAGTACTTC.

The chain uses TRBV29-1 and TRBJ1-4; no definite D call. V was clipped by 3 bases and J by 0 bases, with 2 bases between them. Germline values: CDR1 SQVTM, CDR2 ANQGSEA. The CDR3 is 12 amino acids. The CDR3 DNA is TGCAGCGTTGAGACAACTAATGAAAAACTGTTTTTT. Translating gives CSVETTNEKLFF.